This entry lists 20 T cell receptor beta chains sequenced from one sample in a study of CD8 T cells in ankylosing spondylitis listed by TCRdb under 2017. For these TCRs, the target antigens are not known. General findings and caveats noted by the study authors: A TCR beta motif of several highly homologous amino acid variants appeared characteristic of blood from ankylosing spondylitis patients.

The library was generated by 5' RACE. The reads were generated on an Illumina HiSeq 2500. TCRdb trimmed public reads at Q25 via fastp, called clones via MiXCR and kept in-frame beta chains. Entries that share a CDR3 protein sequence are merged under the most common genes and DNA. This sample comprises roughly 700,000 distinct CDR3 sequences, around 20% of them detected only once. Around 19% of the sample belongs to the ten largest clones. The specimen was blood, either unsorted or a sorted T cell fraction (not recorded which). The source of these receptors is a male donor with ankylosing spondylitis.

The rearrangement uses TRBV12-3 or TRBV12-4 and TRBJ2-2, with 10 bases that match TRBD2. V shed 2 bases and J 3 bases; nucleotides not matched to a gene: 9. The CDR3 runs to 18 residues. CDR3 nucleotide sequence: TGTGCCAGCAGTTTACCCGTGGAGCGGGAGGGCGACACCGGGGAGCTGTTTTTT. Translated, it gives CASSLPVEREGDTGELFF.

The chain recombines TRBV5-1 with TRBJ1-2, with a weak D call TRBD1 (6 bases). The CDR3 length is 15 residues. Germline V lookup: CDR1 SGHRS, CDR2 YFSETQ. The V end lost 0 bases, the J end lost 1 base, and 10 bases lay between the germline ends. CDR3 sequence: CASSLVGGDNYGYTF. The CDR3 DNA follows: TGCGCCAGCAGCTTGGTAGGGGGGGATAACTATGGCTACACCTTC.

This clonotype has ten or more counts. V usage is TRBV9 and J usage is TRBJ1-1, with D maybe TRBD1 (5 bases). V was trimmed by 3 bases and J by 0 bases, leaving 12 bases between them. Looked up from germline, CDR1 is SGDLS and CDR2 is YYNGEE. The CDR3 has 15 residues. CDR3 protein: CASSATVFMNTEAFF. For the CDR3, the DNA is TGTGCCAGCAGCGCGACAGTGTTTATGAACACTGAAGCTTTCTTT.

This clonotype was picked up a small number of times. This chain connects TRBV27 to TRBJ2-1; 10 bases map to TRBD2. Germline lookup yields CDR1 MNHEY and CDR2 SMNVEV (reference sequence). The CDR3 loop spans 16 amino acids. Trimming took 2 bases from V and 4 from J; bases not matched to a gene: 5. The CDR3 DNA follows: TGTGCCAGCAGTTTAGGACTAGCGGTTATATACAATGAGCAGTTCTTC. Protein sequence: CASSLGLAVIYNEQFF.

The chain combines TRBV20-1 with TRBJ2-7; D gene unclear. Germline CDR1 reads DFQATT; CDR2 reads SNEGSKA (reference sequence). The CDR3 spans 13 residues. V lost 1 base and J 4 bases, leaving 11 bases between the germline ends. The CDR3 loop is CSARVGEVYEQYF. The CDR3 coding sequence is TGCAGTGCTAGAGTTGGAGAAGTGTACGAGCAGTACTTC.

In its sample, this clonotype was seen many times. The gene calls are TRBV12-3 or TRBV12-4 and TRBJ1-1, with TRBD1 matching 8 bases. V shed 5 bases and J 3 bases; nucleotides not matched to a gene: 5. The CDR3 spans 14 residues. DNA of the CDR3: TGTGCCAGCAGTCGGGGACAGGACTACACTGAAGCTTTCTTT. Translation: CASSRGQDYTEAFF.

This clonotype was recorded a few times. The J gene is TRBJ2-1, the V gene TRBV29-1; TRBD1 is a possible D gene (7 bases). Trimming took off 5 bases at V and 6 bases at J, with 8 bases between the two ends. This CDR3 has 11 amino acids. From germline, CDR1 is SQVTM and CDR2 ANQGSEA. CDR3 DNA: TGCAGCGTTCAGGGGGGCAATGAGCAGTTCTTC. Protein: CSVQGGNEQFF.

V is TRBV2 and J is TRBJ2-6; 9 nucleotides align to TRBD2. Germline V gene sequence: CDR1 SNHLY, CDR2 FYNNEI. The CDR3 loop spans 14 amino acids. Trimming at V came to 6 bases and at J to 4 bases, leaving 1 base not matched to a gene. The CDR3 reads CASRGLAGANVLTF. DNA for the CDR3: TGTGCCAGCAGAGGACTAGCGGGGGCCAACGTCCTGACTTTC.

The rearrangement uses TRBV20-1 and TRBJ2-3; no firm D call. Deletions cut 4 bases from V and 1 base from J, with 6 bases between. CDR1 and CDR2 (germline): DFQATT, SNEGSKA (reference sequence). This CDR3 has 12 residues. CDR3 sequence reads: CSANTRTDTQYF. CDR3 bases: TGCAGTGCTAACACCCGCACAGATACGCAGTATTTT.

This clonotype has a handful of counts. The CDR3 DNA sequence: TGTGCCAGCAGACGGGTCTACGAGCAGTACTTC. Protein product: CASRRVYEQYF. This sequence joins TRBV6-5 and TRBJ2-7, with D unresolved. CDR1 is MNHEY, CDR2 SVGAGI, per germline. V was trimmed by 6 bases and J by 3 bases, leaving 6 bases between them. CDR3 size: 11 residues.

The gene calls are TRBV4-2 and TRBJ2-1; D uncertain. Germline V gene lookup returns CDR1 LGHNA and CDR2 YNFKEQ. V dropped 1 base and J dropped 8 bases, with 3 bases sitting between them. The CDR3 sequence is 11 residues long. The CDR3 protein is CASSQADEQFF. For the CDR3, the DNA is TGTGCCAGCAGCCAAGCGGATGAGCAGTTCTTC.

In this sample, this clonotype turned up a few times. This chain uses TRBV12-3 or TRBV12-4 with TRBJ2-7, with TRBD1 matching over 8 bases. The CDR3 loop spans 14 amino acids. The junction had 6 bases not matched to a gene; V was cut back by 5 bases and J by 3 bases. DNA for the CDR3: TGTGCCAGCAGTCACAGGGGGTTCCTCTACGAGCAGTACTTC. Protein: CASSHRGFLYEQYF.

The CDR3 region has the DNA TGCGCCAGCAGCTCCCGAGAGGGGGACTACGAGCAGTACTTC. This encodes CASSSREGDYEQYF. The V gene is TRBV5-1, the J gene TRBJ2-7; a weak D match, TRBD1 (6 bases). There are 14 residues in the CDR3. Deletions cut 3 bases from V and 3 bases from J, with 13 bases between. CDR1 is SGHRS and CDR2 is YFSETQ in the germline V gene.

The chain links TRBV5-1 to TRBJ2-7; TRBD1 matches at 7 bases. CDR3 length: 15 amino acids. V trimming: 2 bases; J trimming: 2 bases; junction bases outside the gene matches: 7. Germline-derived CDR1 and CDR2 are SGHRS and YFSETQ. CDR3 region: CASSFEGTEPYEQYF. CDR3 nucleotides: TGCGCCAGCAGCTTCGAAGGGACAGAGCCCTACGAGCAGTACTTC.

In nucleotides, the CDR3 is TGTGCCAGCAGCGTAAACTCGGACTGGTACAATGAGCAGTTCTTC. Its protein product is CASSVNSDWYNEQFF. The chain recombines TRBV5-5 with TRBJ2-1, with D tentatively TRBD2 (5 bases). The CDR3 runs to 15 residues. V gave up 4 bases and J gave up 4 bases, with 15 bases separating them. The V gene's germline CDR1 is SGHKS and CDR2 YYEKEE (reference sequence).

The chain recombines TRBV19 with TRBJ2-1; 7 bases align to TRBD1. CDR1 is LNHDA, CDR2 SQIVND, per germline (reference sequence). CDR3 length: 11 amino acids. V trimming: 4 bases; J trimming: 10 bases; junction bases outside the gene matches: 1. CDR3 sequence: CASSTGQEQFF. CDR3 sequence (DNA): TGTGCCAGTAGTACGGGACAGGAGCAGTTCTTC.

The chain links TRBV3-1 to TRBJ2-2; D possibly corresponds to TRBD2 (5 bases). The CDR3 runs 13 residues. The V end lost 5 bases, the J end lost 7 bases, and 11 bases lay between the germline ends. Germline V CDR1 and CDR2: LGHDT, YNNKEL (reference sequence). The CDR3 bases are TGTGCCAGCAGCGCCCACGGGGTCGGGGAGCTGTTTTTT. It yields the protein CASSAHGVGELFF.

The J gene is TRBJ2-7, the V gene TRBV2, with D perhaps TRBD1 or TRBD2 (6 bases each). V lost 8 bases and J lost 5, with 16 bases in between. The length of the CDR3 is 13 residues. Germline values: CDR1 SNHLY, CDR2 FYNNEI. The CDR3 protein is CASWAGGQDEQYF. The CDR3 DNA reads as TGTGCCAGCTGGGCCGGGGGCCAGGACGAGCAGTACTTC.

This clonotype was counted only a few times. The DNA for the CDR3 is TGTGCCATCAGTGAGTCGATTTCACAGGGTAGGAGTTCACCCCTCCACTTT. This codes for CAISESISQGRSSPLHF. This chain joins TRBV10-3 and TRBJ1-6; possibly TRBD1 for D (6 bases). The V gene's germline CDR1 is ENHRY and CDR2 SYGVKD. The CDR3 covers 17 residues. The V and J ends lost 0 bases and 9 bases respectively, with 18 bases between them.

The chain uses TRBV7-6 and TRBJ2-1; 11 bases map to TRBD2. The CDR3 spans 16 residues. CDR1 and CDR2 from the germline V gene are SGHVS and FNYEAQ. The J segment lost 6 bases and the V segment lost 4 bases, leaving 8 bases of the junction unmatched. In DNA, the CDR3 is TGTGCCAGCAGCTCGCTACTAGCGGGGGATTCCAATGAGCAGTTCTTC. Protein: CASSSLLAGDSNEQFF. Supplemented by reference TRBV7-6 and TRBJ2-1, the full variable domain reads GAGVSQSPRYKVTKRGQDVALRCDPISGHVSLYWYRQALGQGPEFLTYFNYEAQQDKSGLPNDRFSAERPEGSISTLTIQRTEQRDSAMYRCASSSLLAGDSNEQFFGPGTRLTVL.